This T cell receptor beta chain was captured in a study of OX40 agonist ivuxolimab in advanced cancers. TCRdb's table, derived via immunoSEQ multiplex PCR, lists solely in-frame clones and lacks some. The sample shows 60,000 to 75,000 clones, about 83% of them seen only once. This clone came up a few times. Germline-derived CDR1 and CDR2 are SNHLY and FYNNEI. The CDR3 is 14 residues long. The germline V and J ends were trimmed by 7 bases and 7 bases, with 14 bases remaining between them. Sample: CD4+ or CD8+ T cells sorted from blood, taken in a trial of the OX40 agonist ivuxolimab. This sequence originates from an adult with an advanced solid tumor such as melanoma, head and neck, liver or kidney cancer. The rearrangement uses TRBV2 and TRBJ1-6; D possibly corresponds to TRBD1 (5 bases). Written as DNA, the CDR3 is TGTGCCAGCACGCAGGGCCGATTAAATTCACCCCTCCACTTT. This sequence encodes CASTQGRLNSPLHF.